These 8 T cell receptor beta chains share one sample of origin, sequenced in a study of blood T cell repertoires in COVID-19. Sequenced by immunoSEQ multiplex PCR; TCRdb stores in-frame clones only, minus some. The sample records about 380,000 clones, approximately 80% being singletons. Sequencing was performed on peripheral blood. These receptors all come from a human donor with acute or convalescent COVID-19. The donor label of this sample is uncertain.

The rearrangement joins TRBV11-2 to TRBJ2-5; the D gene is possibly TRBD1 (6 bases). CDR1 is SGHAT and CDR2 is FQNNGV in the germline V gene. V was trimmed by 2 bases and J by 2 bases, leaving 18 bases between them. The CDR3 has 17 residues. CDR3 in DNA: TGTGCCAGCAGCTTACATACGATCTGGACAGAACAAGAGACCCAGTACTTC. This sequence encodes CASSLHTIWTEQETQYF.

The V call is TRBV2, the J call TRBJ1-4; unclear D gene. Trimming pared 7 bases from V and 5 bases from J, leaving 17 bases between. Germline lookup yields CDR1 SNHLY and CDR2 FYNNEI. The CDR3 runs to 15 residues. CDR3 protein: CASKLSPAENEKLFF. Here the CDR3 DNA reads TGTGCCAGCAAGTTGTCGCCCGCGGAGAATGAAAAACTGTTTTTT.

The chain uses TRBV3-1 (or the pseudogene TRBV3-2) and TRBJ1-4, with a weak D call TRBD1 (6 bases). Trimming left V 4 bases short and J 0 bases short, with 24 bases between. Germline CDR1 reads LGHDT; CDR2 reads YNNKEL (reference sequence). This CDR3 spans 20 amino acids. This CDR3 reads CASSPNSPLDGGPTNEKLFF. Written as DNA, the CDR3 is TGTGCCAGCAGCCCGAACTCCCCCCTGGACGGGGGGCCAACTAATGAAAAACTGTTTTTT.

Note on this clone: The same CDR3 can be traced to other DNA sequences in this sample. The V and J genes are TRBV19 and TRBJ1-5; unclear D gene. CDR3 length equals 15 residues. Deletions cut 2 bases from V and 1 base from J, with 9 bases between. Germline V gene lookup returns CDR1 LNHDA and CDR2 SQIVND (reference sequence). The CDR3 region is CASSIWADSNQPQHF. For the CDR3, the DNA is TGTGCCAGTAGTATATGGGCAGACAGCAATCAGCCCCAGCATTTT.

The rearrangement uses TRBV27 and TRBJ1-5; D is uncertain. This CDR3 comprises 12 residues. CDR1 MNHEY and CDR2 SMNVEV come from the germline V gene (reference sequence). V lost 3 bases, J lost 5 bases, and 5 bases lay in between. The CDR3 reads CASSFPDQPQHF. CDR3 bases: TGTGCCAGCAGTTTCCCTGATCAGCCCCAGCATTTT.

A few counts support this clone. The V and J genes are TRBV15 and TRBJ1-5; D is possibly TRBD1 (5 bases). The CDR3 is made up of 16 amino acids. With 3 bases removed from V and 4 bases from J, the gap between germline ends came to 16 bases. The V gene's germline CDR1 is LNHNV and CDR2 YYDKDF (reference sequence). The CDR3 here is CATSRTAGLGNQPQHF. The CDR3 nucleotides read TGTGCCACCAGCAGGACCGCGGGGCTGGGAAATCAGCCCCAGCATTTT.

The J gene is TRBJ2-5, the V gene TRBV27; D is undetermined. Per the germline V gene, CDR1 is MNHEY and CDR2 is SMNVEV (reference sequence). The CDR3 contains 15 residues. V lost 5 bases to trimming and J lost 5 bases, with 18 bases between them. CDR3 coding DNA: TGTGCCAGCAGTACCAGAGTCGGGTCAAAGGAGACCCAGTACTTC. Its translation is CASSTRVGSKETQYF.

The rearrangement links TRBV4-1 to TRBJ2-7; D is perhaps TRBD1 (6 bases). V was pared by 1 base and J by 4 bases, with 8 bases between. From germline, CDR1 is MGHRA and CDR2 YSYEKL. This CDR3 spans 13 amino acids. The CDR3 region is CASSQGTGYEQYF. In DNA form, the CDR3 reads TGCGCCAGCAGCCAAGGCACAGGGTACGAGCAGTACTTC.